Below, 15 T cell receptor beta chains from the same sample are listed, as sequenced in a study of shared clonotypes between healthy human individuals. The protocol was immunoSEQ multiplex PCR, while the TCRdb copy is restricted to in-frame clones and leaves out a portion. The sample contains roughly 2.6 million clones, around 94% of which appear only once. The sample taken for sequencing was naive CD4+ T cells sorted from blood. The sample's subset: CD45RA+ positively selected. These receptors were obtained from a man aged 18 to 29 in good health.

The chain carries TRBV9 and TRBJ1-2; no clear D. The CDR3 runs to 16 residues. Germline V lookup: CDR1 SGDLS, CDR2 YYNGEE. Trimming took off 3 bases at V and 3 bases at J, with 18 bases between the two ends. The CDR3 sequence: CASSAGGPPIDYGYTF. DNA of the CDR3: TGTGCCAGCAGCGCGGGAGGACCCCCAATAGACTATGGCTACACCTTC.

The chain combines TRBV5-1 with TRBJ1-6, with D uncertain. The germline V gene has CDR1 SGHRS and CDR2 YFSETQ. Trimming removed 0 bases from V and 5 bases from J, with 9 bases in between. The CDR3 is made up of 15 amino acids. This chain's CDR3 is CASSLEQLDNSPLHF. The CDR3 DNA follows: TGCGCCAGCAGCTTGGAGCAGCTAGATAATTCACCCCTCCACTTT. Filled out from reference TRBV5-1 and TRBJ1-6, the complete variable domain reads KAGVTQTPRYLIKTRGQQVTLSCSPISGHRSVSWYQQTPGQGLQFLFEYFSETQRNKGNFPGRFSGRQFSNSRSEMNVSTLELGDSALYLCASSLEQLDNSPLHFGNGTRLTVT.

The chain is built from TRBV30 and TRBJ2-3, with D unresolved. The CDR3 loop spans 11 amino acids. Trimming removed 8 bases from V and 2 bases from J, with 8 bases in between. The germline V gene has CDR1 GTSNPN and CDR2 SVGIG (reference sequence). This CDR3 is CALSFTDTQYF. The DNA for the CDR3 is TGTGCCCTTAGCTTCACAGATACGCAGTATTTT.

The gene calls are TRBV9 and TRBJ2-3, with D tentatively TRBD1 or TRBD2 (6 bases each). Germline V gene sequence: CDR1 SGDLS, CDR2 YYNGEE. This CDR3 is 15 amino acids long. V was trimmed by 0 bases and J by 6 bases, leaving 14 bases between them. The CDR3 reads CASSVDGGGSDTQYF. The DNA of the CDR3 is TGTGCCAGCAGCGTAGATGGAGGGGGGTCTGATACGCAGTATTTT. Full variable domain (remainder filled in from reference TRBV9 and TRBJ2-3): DSGVTQTPKHLITATGQRVTLRCSPRSGDLSVYWYQQSLDQGLQFLIQYYNGEERAKGNILERFSAQQFPDLHSELNLSSLELGDSALYFCASSVDGGGSDTQYFGPGTRLTVL.

J is TRBJ2-7 and V is TRBV6-5; D call uncertain. V was shortened by 0 bases and J by 7 bases, with 10 bases between the two germline ends. Germline CDR1 and CDR2: MNHEY and SVGAGI. This CDR3 has 13 amino acids. CDR3 nucleotides: TGTGCCAGCAGTTACTCGACCTTGCAGGAGCAGTACTTC. It encodes CASSYSTLQEQYF.

The CDR3 spells CASSEIPLLADTQYF. In DNA, the CDR3 is TGTGCCAGCAGTGAAATCCCCCTCTTGGCAGATACGCAGTATTTT. V usage is TRBV6-1 and J usage is TRBJ2-3; D remains unclear. Germline CDR1 reads MNHNS; CDR2 reads SASEGT. The CDR3 is made up of 15 amino acids. Deletions cut 2 bases from V and 4 bases from J, with 13 bases between.

V and J are TRBV7-2 and TRBJ2-7; possibly TRBD1 or TRBD2 for D (6 bases each). V lost 2 bases to trimming and J lost 0 bases, with 20 bases between them. This CDR3 has 18 amino acids. In germline, CDR1 is SGHTA, CDR2 FQGNSA. The CDR3 DNA follows: TGTGCCAGCAGCTTAAGGGGGAAATGGGCGGGGCCCTCCTACGAGCAGTACTTC. Translation gives CASSLRGKWAGPSYEQYF.

This sequence joins TRBV4-3 and TRBJ2-1, with TRBD2 identical over 9 bases. This CDR3 contains 18 residues. J was trimmed by 5 bases and V by 0 bases; bases with no gene match: 11. Per the germline V gene, CDR1 is LGHNA and CDR2 is YSLEER. CDR3 coding DNA: TGCGCCAGCAGCCAAGATTTGGGGGTAGCGGGGGTCCACAATGAGCAGTTCTTC. Amino acid sequence: CASSQDLGVAGVHNEQFF.

Written as DNA, the CDR3 is TGCGCCAGCAGCTTGGCCGTAGGAGGGGGCATTTCCTCCTACGAGCAGTACTTC. This codes for CASSLAVGGGISSYEQYF. The chain uses TRBV5-1 and TRBJ2-7, with a tentative D call TRBD1 (7 bases). This CDR3 contains 18 residues. The ends were cut back, 0 bases at V and 0 bases at J, with 19 bases in the middle. Per germline, CDR1 SGHRS and CDR2 YFSETQ.

The rearrangement uses TRBV15 and TRBJ2-7, with D tentatively TRBD2 (5 bases). The germline V and J ends were trimmed by 0 bases and 5 bases, with 23 bases remaining between them. This CDR3 region has 18 residues. The V gene's germline CDR1 is LNHNV and CDR2 YYDKDF (reference sequence). CDR3: CATSRDRSVYGVSDEQYF. The CDR3 DNA is TGTGCCACCAGCAGAGATCGGTCCGTATACGGGGTTAGCGACGAGCAGTACTTC.

The chain carries TRBV7-8 and TRBJ1-4; no firm D call. Trimming removed 0 bases at V and 5 bases at J, with 10 bases between. The CDR3 loop spans 15 amino acids. Per germline, CDR1 SGHVS and CDR2 FQNEAQ. CDR3 sequence reads: CASSLARTGNEKLFF. The CDR3 DNA follows: TGTGCCAGCAGCTTAGCACGGACGGGAAATGAAAAACTGTTTTTT.

CDR3 sequence (DNA): TGTGCCAGCAAGATACAGGGAACCGACTACTACGAGCAGTACTTC. Translating it yields CASKIQGTDYYEQYF. The chain has TRBV2 and TRBJ2-7, with D tentatively TRBD1 (6 bases). The CDR3 sequence is 15 residues long. The germline V and J ends were trimmed by 7 bases and 3 bases, with 19 bases remaining between them. Per the germline V gene, CDR1 is SNHLY and CDR2 is FYNNEI.

The rearrangement links TRBV7-9 to TRBJ2-1; 10 nucleotides line up with TRBD2. V was clipped by 5 bases and J by 2 bases; unmatched bases: 9. CDR3 size: 17 residues. The V gene's germline CDR1 is SEHNR and CDR2 FQNEAQ (reference sequence). CDR3 amino acids: CASSPAWSGRAYNEQFF. As DNA, the CDR3 is TGTGCCAGCAGCCCCGCGTGGAGCGGGAGGGCCTACAATGAGCAGTTCTTC.

The sample holds one count of this clone. V is TRBV11-2 and J is TRBJ2-1; the D gene is possibly TRBD1 (5 bases). V shed 0 bases and J shed 6 bases, with 12 bases lying between them. This CDR3 spans 15 amino acids. Looked up from germline, CDR1 is SGHAT and CDR2 is FQNNGV. CDR3 residues: CASSLDPGNRNEQFF. The CDR3 DNA sequence: TGTGCCAGCAGCTTAGATCCAGGGAATCGCAATGAGCAGTTCTTC.

The V and J genes are TRBV5-4 and TRBJ1-6; 7 bases line up with TRBD1. Germline trimming cut 1 base from V and 10 bases from J; bases unmatched to any gene: 8. CDR1 is SGHNT and CDR2 is YYREEE in the germline V gene (reference sequence). The CDR3 extends over 15 amino acids. The DNA of the CDR3 is TGTGCCAGCAGCTTGACGGGGACAGAAGGGTCACCCCTCCACTTT. Its protein is CASSLTGTEGSPLHF.